The 23 T cell receptor beta chains below all came from one sample that was sequenced in a study of naive and memory T cell subsets. Two oligonucleotides, mixed equimolar, formed the beta constant-region primer covering TRBC1 and TRBC2. The ligated cDNA underwent four PCR rounds using SP2 and nested alpha and beta constant-region primers. TCRdb redid the calling of the UMI-ligation and nested PCR reads with MiXCR, one entry per CDR3 protein. Of tens of thousands of distinct CDR3 sequences in the sample, roughly 10% are singletons; the top ten hold 0.13%. Antigens of these TCRs are unknown. Whole-study results and caveats: Especially in CD8 cells, naive repertoires contained a few larger clonotypes, possibly CD45RA-re-expressing memory cells.

Sequencing was carried out using naive CD4+ T cells from blood. All receptors derive from a human donor in good health.

J is TRBJ1-1 and V is TRBV29-1, with 8 nucleotides matching TRBD1. V was pared by 4 bases and J by 4 bases, with 2 bases of the junction left unmatched. CDR3 length: 12 amino acids. From germline, CDR1 is SQVTM and CDR2 ANQGSEA. The CDR3 protein is CSVVQGGTEAFF. CDR3 in DNA: TGCAGCGTTGTACAGGGGGGCACTGAAGCTTTCTTT.

In its sample, this clonotype was seen many times. The rearrangement joins TRBV20-1 to TRBJ2-7; 8 bases agree with TRBD1. V lost 0 bases, J lost 4 bases, and 5 bases stayed unmatched. The CDR3 extends over 14 amino acids. Germline V gene lookup returns CDR1 DFQATT and CDR2 SNEGSKA (reference sequence). The CDR3, as DNA: TGCAGTGCTAGAGATCAGGACAGGGTGTACGAGCAGTACTTC. Translating it yields CSARDQDRVYEQYF.

This clonotype was recorded a few times. The rearrangement uses TRBV20-1 and TRBJ2-5; D remains unclear. The CDR3 is 14 residues long. The germline V gene has CDR1 DFQATT and CDR2 SNEGSKA (reference sequence). V was trimmed by 0 bases and J by 7 bases, leaving 15 bases between them. CDR3 loop: CSARDRFVTATQYF. The CDR3 nucleotides are TGCAGTGCTAGAGATCGGTTCGTTACGGCGACCCAGTACTTC.

In this sample, this clonotype turned up many times. This chain's CDR3 is CAIRPTTGVFTYEQYF. In nucleotides, the CDR3 is TGTGCCATCAGACCGACGACAGGGGTTTTTACCTACGAGCAGTACTTC. This chain links TRBV10-3 with TRBJ2-7, with 8 nucleotides matching TRBD1. The CDR3 extends over 16 amino acids. The germline CDR1 and CDR2 sequences are ENHRY and SYGVKD. J gave up 2 bases and V 6 bases, and 12 bases lay outside the gene matches.

This clonotype occurred many times. The chain is built from TRBV20-1 and TRBJ2-1; D is undetermined. The CDR3 is made up of 17 amino acids. CDR1 and CDR2 from the germline V gene are DFQATT and SNEGSKA (reference sequence). V was clipped by 0 bases and J by 11 bases, with 26 bases between them. CDR3 sequence reads: CSARDLIFNIQRTKQFF. CDR3 coding DNA: TGCAGTGCTAGAGATCTTATATTCAACATCCAGAGGACGAAGCAGTTCTTC.

V gene TRBV12-3 or TRBV12-4 combines with J gene TRBJ1-3, with D maybe TRBD1 (5 bases). The CDR3 covers 15 residues. V was clipped by 2 bases and J by 1 base, with 9 bases between them. The DNA of the CDR3 is TGTGCCAGCAGTTTAAGGGGTCAGTCTGGAAACACCATATATTTT. It specifies CASSLRGQSGNTIYF.

The chain joins TRBV12-3 or TRBV12-4 to TRBJ2-1; possible D gene TRBD1, 6 bases. Trimming stripped 7 bases from V and 8 bases from J, with 15 bases between. The CDR3 is made up of 13 amino acids. The CDR3 DNA sequence: TGTGCCAGCAAACAGGGTGCTATGCATGAGCAGTTCTTC. It yields the protein CASKQGAMHEQFF.

This chain links TRBV30 with TRBJ2-7, with TRBD1 matching over 9 bases. V shed 5 bases, J shed 4 bases, and the junction held 6 bases outside the gene matches. Germline CDR1 GTSNPN, CDR2 SVGIG (reference sequence). This CDR3 has 13 amino acids. CDR3 DNA sequence: TGTGCCTGGGTCGGGACAGGGAAATACGAGCAGTACTTC. Translated, it gives CAWVGTGKYEQYF.

The chain carries TRBV20-1 and TRBJ1-5; a possible D gene is TRBD1 (5 bases). V lost 5 bases, J lost 1 base, and 12 bases lay in between. CDR3 length: 14 residues. CDR1 and CDR2 (germline): DFQATT, SNEGSKA (reference sequence). The CDR3 DNA follows: TGCAGTGCTCGCCCTCCAGGGAGCAATCAGCCCCAGCATTTT. Its translation is CSARPPGSNQPQHF.

This chain uses TRBV5-1 with TRBJ1-5; the D is unclear. V was clipped by 5 bases and J by 7 bases, with 19 bases between them. CDR1 and CDR2 (germline): SGHRS, YFSETQ. The CDR3 is 15 amino acids. CDR3 sequence reads: CASSLLGLPKQPQHF. As DNA, the CDR3 is TGCGCCAGCAGTCTCTTAGGACTGCCTAAACAGCCCCAGCATTTT.

This sequence joins TRBV5-1 and TRBJ2-1, with a tentative D call TRBD1 (6 bases). Germline values: CDR1 SGHRS, CDR2 YFSETQ. The CDR3 spans 13 residues. V was cut by 7 bases and J by 6 bases, with 14 bases left in between. This CDR3 reads CASGGERGNEQFF. CDR3 in DNA: TGCGCCAGCGGGGGCGAACGCGGCAATGAGCAGTTCTTC.

Regarding this clonotype: At one end the junction does not follow the germline gene, possibly because of a read error. The V call is TRBV18, the J call TRBJ1-1; D gene uncertain. The length of the CDR3 is 12 residues. CDR1 and CDR2 from the germline V gene are KGHSH and LQKENI. The CDR3 DNA reads TGTGCCAGCTCACCAGGGAACTCTGAAGCTTTCTTT. This translates into CASSPGNSEAFF.

This clonotype was counted a few times. This rearrangement joins TRBV11-1 to TRBJ2-3; D is uncertain. The V end was cut by 2 bases, the J end by 4 bases, with 13 bases between. Germline CDR1 SGHAT, CDR2 FQDESV (reference sequence). The CDR3 consists of 15 residues. The CDR3 sequence: CASSLSLPRPDTQYF. The CDR3 DNA reads as TGTGCCAGCAGCTTAAGTTTGCCTAGACCAGATACGCAGTATTTT.

This clonotype was seen a handful of times. This chain uses TRBV7-9 with TRBJ2-2, with 7 bases lining up with TRBD1. CDR3 size: 15 residues. V lost 5 bases, J lost 4 bases, and 7 bases stayed unmatched. Germline assignment: CDR1 SEHNR and CDR2 FQNEAQ (reference sequence). The CDR3 bases are TGTGCCAGCAGCGCGGACAGGTTCCTCACCGGGGAGCTGTTTTTT. Amino acids: CASSADRFLTGELFF.

At least ten counts were recorded for this clonotype. The chain is built from TRBV24-1 and TRBJ2-3, with 12 nucleotides matching TRBD2. The CDR3 runs to 17 residues. Germline V gene sequence: CDR1 KGHDR, CDR2 SFDVKD. J lost 3 bases, V lost 5 bases, and 8 bases had no gene match. The CDR3 region is CATSGLTSGRQTDTQYF. The CDR3 DNA sequence: TGTGCCACCAGTGGTCTGACTAGCGGGAGACAGACAGATACGCAGTATTTT.

The CDR3 nucleotides read TGTGCCAGCAGTTTAAGGACAACAGGGCTAGGGAATGAGCAGTTCTTC. Translated: CASSLRTTGLGNEQFF. The chain has TRBV27 and TRBJ2-1; TRBD1 is a possible D gene (6 bases). The germline gives CDR1 MNHEY, CDR2 SMNVEV (reference sequence). The CDR3 is 16 residues long. V gave up 2 bases and J gave up 7 bases, with 18 bases separating them.

V is TRBV6-1 and J is TRBJ1-1; maybe TRBD1 (5 bases). The V end lost 8 bases, the J end lost 0 bases, and 16 bases lay between the germline ends. Germline V gene lookup returns CDR1 MNHNS and CDR2 SASEGT. The CDR3 has 15 amino acids. DNA of the CDR3: TGTGCCAGCCACCTCGGGACGGGAATGAACACTGAAGCTTTCTTT. Amino acid sequence: CASHLGTGMNTEAFF.

The chain is built from TRBV12-3 or TRBV12-4 and TRBJ2-3; D not resolved. V was pared by 3 bases and J by 1 base, with 8 bases between. This CDR3 comprises 14 residues. CDR3 amino acids: CASSLSERTDTQYF. The CDR3 DNA reads TGTGCCAGCAGTTTGTCAGAGCGCACAGATACGCAGTATTTT.

This clonotype was observed a few times. The CDR3 sequence: CASSYQGTGRKDTQYF. The CDR3 region has the DNA TGTGCCAGCAGCTATCAAGGGACAGGTCGTAAGGATACGCAGTATTTT. The V call is TRBV9, the J call TRBJ2-3; 8 bases line up with TRBD1. V shed 4 bases and J 6 bases; nucleotides not matched to a gene: 13. Germline-derived CDR1 and CDR2 are SGDLS and YYNGEE. The CDR3 loop spans 16 amino acids.

This clonotype showed up just a few times. This chain joins TRBV5-6 and TRBJ2-3; D gene uncertain. The CDR3 totals 16 residues. V lost 2 bases and J 2 bases, leaving 15 bases between the germline ends. Per the germline V gene, CDR1 is SGHDT and CDR2 is YYEEEE. CDR3 DNA sequence: TGTGCCAGCAGCTTCACCACCGCCAGGAACACAGATACGCAGTATTTT. Protein sequence: CASSFTTARNTDTQYF.

In this sample, this clonotype turned up many times. The rearrangement uses TRBV28 and TRBJ2-5, with TRBD1 matching 7 bases. The CDR3 has 15 residues. Germline assignment: CDR1 MDHEN and CDR2 SYDVKM. The trim removed 8 bases at V and 7 bases at J, leaving 16 bases unmatched. The CDR3 region is CASYTQTGSGGTQYF. DNA for the CDR3: TGTGCCAGCTATACTCAGACAGGGAGTGGGGGGACCCAGTACTTC.

This clonotype showed up many times. The chain links TRBV7-2 to TRBJ2-3; D perhaps matches TRBD2 (5 bases). Germline V gene lookup returns CDR1 SGHTA and CDR2 FQGNSA. The V gene lost 5 bases and the J gene lost 3 bases, with 9 bases spanning the gap. The CDR3 has 13 residues. DNA for the CDR3: TGTGCCAGCAGCGCGGGCCCAACAGATACGCAGTATTTT. Residues: CASSAGPTDTQYF.

This clonotype was counted many times. The rearrangement uses TRBV7-2 and TRBJ1-1; TRBD1 matches at 7 bases. The germline gives CDR1 SGHTA, CDR2 FQGNSA. Losses at the gene ends were 3 bases for V and 1 base for J; bases not matched to a gene: 2. The CDR3 extends over 14 amino acids. The DNA for the CDR3 is TGTGCCAGCAGCTTGGGACAGTGGAACACTGAAGCTTTCTTT. Its protein product is CASSLGQWNTEAFF.